The 18 T cell receptor beta chains in this list originate from one sample, sequenced in a study of blood T cell repertoires in COVID-19 (dated by TCRdb to the early 2020s). The method behind the library was the immunoSEQ multiplex PCR assay. As stored in TCRdb, this immuneACCESS dataset retains in-frame rearrangements with V and J assigned. A fraction of the clones does not appear; measured against another copy, unresolved V genes explain less than half of the discrepancy, and the remainder lacks a known reason. The sample table records about 350,000 clones; roughly 87% of these occur just once. Jointly, the top ten make up approximately 3% of the sample. The sequenced material came from PBMCs or T cells enriched from blood (not recorded which). These receptors originate from a woman in her thirties who had recovered from COVID-19.

This chain joins TRBV7-9 and TRBJ2-1, with 10 bases matching TRBD2. Germline V gene sequence: CDR1 SEHNR, CDR2 FQNEAQ (reference sequence). The CDR3 totals 15 residues. The ends lost 2 bases at V and 6 bases at J; junction bases unmatched: 4. The CDR3 DNA reads TGTGCCAGCAGCTTAAGTAGCGGGGGGCGCAATGAGCAGTTCTTC. Protein sequence: CASSLSSGGRNEQFF. Full variable domain (remainder filled in from reference TRBV7-9 and TRBJ2-1): DTGVSQNPRHKITKRGQNVTFRCDPISEHNRLYWYRQTLGQGPEFLTYFQNEAQLEKSRLLSDRFSAERPKGSFSTLEIQRTEQGDSAMYLCASSLSSGGRNEQFFGPGTRLTVL.

The genes are TRBV5-1 and TRBJ2-2, with TRBD2 matching 8 bases. This CDR3 spans 14 amino acids. Germline V gene lookup returns CDR1 SGHRS and CDR2 YFSETQ. After removal of 6 bases from V and 4 bases from J, the junction contained 5 bases not matched to a gene. Here the CDR3 reads CASMVSGATGELFF. In DNA, the CDR3 is TGCGCCAGCATGGTTAGCGGGGCCACCGGGGAGCTGTTTTTT. The full variable domain, completed using reference TRBV5-1 and TRBJ2-2, is KAGVTQTPRYLIKTRGQQVTLSCSPISGHRSVSWYQQTPGQGLQFLFEYFSETQRNKGNFPGRFSGRQFSNSRSEMNVSTLELGDSALYLCASMVSGATGELFFGEGSRLTVL.

The rearrangement links TRBV10-3 to TRBJ2-1; possibly TRBD2 for D (6 bases). CDR3 length: 15 amino acids. The V end lost 0 bases, the J end lost 5 bases, and 11 bases lay between the germline ends. Germline lookup yields CDR1 ENHRY and CDR2 SYGVKD. In DNA form, the CDR3 reads TGTGCCATCAGTGAGTCGGAGGGTTTTCACAATGAGCAGTTCTTC. Translation gives CAISESEGFHNEQFF.

This chain links TRBV5-1 with TRBJ2-5; possible D gene TRBD2, 5 bases. CDR3 length: 13 amino acids. The germline V gene has CDR1 SGHRS and CDR2 YFSETQ. The V end lost 4 bases, the J end lost 4 bases, and 11 bases lay between the germline ends. CDR3 in amino acids: CASSRGEGETQYF. In DNA, the CDR3 is TGCGCCAGCAGCCGGGGAGAGGGAGAGACCCAGTACTTC.

The J gene is TRBJ2-1, the V gene TRBV3-1 (or the pseudogene TRBV3-2); 9 nucleotides align to TRBD2. The germline CDR1 and CDR2 sequences are LGHDT and YNNKEL (reference sequence). The trim removed 4 bases at V and 1 base at J, leaving 5 bases unmatched. This CDR3 is 16 amino acids long. This chain's CDR3 is CASSPVAGASYNEQFF. DNA for the CDR3: TGTGCCAGCAGCCCTGTAGCGGGGGCTTCCTACAATGAGCAGTTCTTC.

The chain employs TRBV11-2 and TRBJ2-7; D might be TRBD1 (6 bases). The germline V gene has CDR1 SGHAT and CDR2 FQNNGV. The CDR3 covers 15 residues. V lost 1 base, J lost 3 bases, and 13 bases lay in between. The CDR3 reads CASSLVRDTRYEQYF. As DNA, the CDR3 is TGTGCCAGCAGCTTAGTCCGGGACACCCGCTACGAGCAGTACTTC. The whole variable domain, remainder taken from reference TRBV11-2 and TRBJ2-7, is EAGVAQSPRYKIIEKRQSVAFWCNPISGHATLYWYQQILGQGPKLLIQFQNNGVVDDSQLPKDRFSAERLKGVDSTLKIQPAKLEDSAVYLCASSLVRDTRYEQYFGPGTRLTVT.

This chain's CDR3 is CASSVRPGGLKDTQYF. In nucleotides, the CDR3 is TGTGCCAGCAGCGTGCGGCCGGGGGGGCTTAAAGATACGCAGTATTTT. The gene calls are TRBV9 and TRBJ2-3; 8 nucleotides match TRBD2. The CDR3 length is 16 residues. Losses at the gene ends were 2 bases for V and 5 bases for J; bases not matched to a gene: 10. Germline lookup yields CDR1 SGDLS and CDR2 YYNGEE.

The genes are TRBV3-1 (or the pseudogene TRBV3-2) and TRBJ2-7, with D maybe TRBD1 (5 bases). Trimming left V 3 bases short and J 5 bases short, with 17 bases between. In germline, CDR1 is LGHDT, CDR2 YNNKEL (reference sequence). The CDR3 totals 15 residues. This CDR3 reads CASSHQGRVRDEQYF. DNA for the CDR3: TGTGCCAGCAGCCACCAGGGAAGGGTGAGAGACGAGCAGTACTTC.

The chain carries TRBV28 and TRBJ1-1; the match to TRBD1 covers 7 bases. Germline trimming cut 5 bases from V and 1 base from J; bases unmatched to any gene: 10. In germline, CDR1 is MDHEN, CDR2 SYDVKM. The length of the CDR3 is 16 residues. The CDR3 protein is CASSPGTVTGNTEAFF. The CDR3 nucleotides read TGTGCCAGCAGTCCGGGGACAGTCACGGGGAACACTGAAGCTTTCTTT.

The rearrangement joins TRBV19 to TRBJ1-3, with D possibly being TRBD1 (5 bases). V shed 0 bases and J shed 0 bases, with 6 bases lying between them. This CDR3 region has 15 residues. CDR1 LNHDA and CDR2 SQIVND come from the germline V gene (reference sequence). DNA for the CDR3: TGTGCCAGTAGTATAGACAGGGACTCTGGAAACACCATATATTTT. Residues: CASSIDRDSGNTIYF.

The chain carries TRBV5-1 and TRBJ1-5; 11 nucleotides agree with TRBD1. CDR3 size: 16 residues. The germline V gene has CDR1 SGHRS and CDR2 YFSETQ. With V trimmed by 4 bases and J by 7 bases, 10 bases remained unmatched. CDR3 region: CASSLGTGGSRQPQHF. The CDR3 DNA reads TGCGCCAGCAGCCTAGGGACAGGGGGAAGTCGGCAGCCCCAGCATTTT.

CDR3 amino acids: CASSSSDRANGYTF. CDR3 sequence (DNA): TGTGCCAGCAGTTCCTCGGACAGGGCGAATGGCTACACCTTC. J is TRBJ1-2 and V is TRBV2, with 8 bases fitting TRBD1. The CDR3 covers 14 residues. The trim removed 5 bases at V and 6 bases at J, leaving 8 bases unmatched. Germline assignment: CDR1 SNHLY and CDR2 FYNNEI.

This clone was counted once. The chain links TRBV7-8 to TRBJ2-7, with D perhaps TRBD1 (5 bases). The CDR3 extends over 17 amino acids. The germline gives CDR1 SGHVS, CDR2 FQNEAQ. Between the trimmed V and J ends, which lost 0 bases and 6 bases, there was a span of 21 bases. For the CDR3, the DNA is TGTGCCAGCAGCTTAGCCGGACATCTAGTCCCCGGTGGCGAGCAGTACTTC. Translation: CASSLAGHLVPGGEQYF.

V usage is TRBV2 and J usage is TRBJ1-6; the D is unclear. Trimming cost V 2 bases and J 9 bases, with 8 bases left between them. Germline-derived CDR1 and CDR2 are SNHLY and FYNNEI. The CDR3 consists of 13 residues. The CDR3 bases are TGTGCCAGCAGTGAATCCGAGGTTTCACCCCTCCACTTT. Protein product: CASSESEVSPLHF.

The genes are TRBV5-5 and TRBJ1-3, with TRBD1 as a possible D gene (6 bases). Between the trimmed V and J ends, which lost 0 bases and 3 bases, there was a span of 10 bases. Germline V gene data show CDR1 as SGHKS and CDR2 as YYEKEE (reference sequence). The CDR3 is made up of 15 amino acids. The DNA of the CDR3 is TGTGCCAGCAGCTTGGCCGGACAGATTGGAAACACCATATATTTT. Its translation is CASSLAGQIGNTIYF.

The chain joins TRBV12-3 or TRBV12-4 to TRBJ1-2; the D is unclear. The CDR3 is made up of 12 amino acids. The V and J ends lost 5 bases and 5 bases respectively, with 9 bases between them. CDR3 sequence (DNA): TGTGCCAGCAGTAGCGGAGGATATGGCTACACCTTC. Amino acid sequence: CASSSGGYGYTF.

CDR3 nucleotides: TGTGCCAGTACCCTAGGACTAGCGGGGGGGCTTGATACGCAGTATTTT. This translates into CASTLGLAGGLDTQYF. The chain links TRBV19 to TRBJ2-3; 15 nucleotides match TRBD2. V shed 7 bases and J 6 bases; nucleotides not matched to a gene: 8. The CDR3 runs 16 residues. CDR1 and CDR2 (germline): LNHDA, SQIVND (reference sequence).

This chain joins TRBV20-1 and TRBJ1-1; D not resolved. This CDR3 is built from 11 residues. The germline CDR1 and CDR2 sequences are DFQATT and SNEGSKA (reference sequence). The V end lost 3 bases, the J end lost 1 base, and 3 bases lay between the germline ends. The CDR3 region has the DNA TGCAGTGCTAGCCAGAACACTGAAGCTTTCTTT. It specifies CSASQNTEAFF.